This T cell receptor (beta chain) was captured by sequencing in a study of cytomegalovirus exposure and HLA in healthy donors. Study-wide results and caveats: In a later analysis, a missense DCLRE1C variant was linked to TCR beta V- and J-gene trimming. Later analysis showed most CMV-associated TCR beta chains appearing HLA-restricted.

Both 60 Vbeta primers and 13 Jbeta primers went into the PCR. Sequencing was performed with immunoSEQ multiplex PCR; in TCRdb, only in-frame clones are kept and a portion is missing. The table includes about 55,000 clones, about four fifths detected once. As concerns this clone: Its specificity is not known.

The CDR3 runs 15 residues. V lost 3 bases, J lost 7 bases, and 9 bases stayed unmatched. The germline V gene encodes CDR1 LNHDA and CDR2 SQIVND (reference sequence). The origin of this receptor is a female donor in good health and CMV-seronegative. The sample taken for sequencing was PBMCs. The chain links TRBV19 to TRBJ1-5; 7 nucleotides align to TRBD1. The CDR3 DNA sequence: TGTGCCAGTAGTATTCCCCCGACAGGGCACCAGCCCCAGCATTTT. Amino acid sequence: CASSIPPTGHQPQHF.